This is a list of T cell receptor beta chains from one sample in a study of OX40 agonist ivuxolimab in advanced cancers. TCRdb's table, derived via immunoSEQ multiplex PCR, lists solely in-frame clones and lacks some. This table has 60,000 or so clones, about 86% appearing once. The source material was CD4+ or CD8+ T cells sorted from blood, sampled in a trial of the OX40 agonist ivuxolimab. These TCRs come from an adult with an advanced solid tumor such as melanoma, head and neck, liver or kidney cancer. CDR3s include the opening cysteine and the closing phenylalanine or tryptophan. A D gene is named only where the DNA matches it firmly. Some rows mark clone size as missing; the rest say once, few, many or name a class of expanded clone.

abundance | j_gene | d_gene | v_gene | CDR3nt | CDR3aa
NA | TRBJ1-1 | NA | TRBV18 | TGTGCCAGCTCACCACCGACGGGGGTCGACACTGAAGCTTTCTTT | CASSPPTGVDTEAFF
NA | TRBJ2-1 | TRBD2 | TRBV9 | TGTGCCAGCAGCTCCGGGGGGTTCAGGACCTACAATGAGCAGTTCTTC | CASSSGGFRTYNEQFF
NA | TRBJ2-7 | TRBD2 | TRBV11-1 | TGTGCCAGCAGTTTTACTAGCGGGGGGACCTACGAGCAGTACTTC | CASSFTSGGTYEQYF
NA | TRBJ2-2 | TRBD1 | TRBV29-1 | TGCAGCGTTGAAGACTGGCGGGACAGGGGAGTTTCCGGGGAGCTGTTTTTT | CSVEDWRDRGVSGELFF
few | TRBJ1-1 | NA | TRBV5-4 | TGTGCCAGCAGCTTGGCCTTGAACACTGAAGCTTTCTTT | CASSLALNTEAFF
NA | TRBJ1-4 | NA | TRBV2 | TGTGCCAGCAGTCCTTCGCTAGAGGGTGAAAAACTGTTTTTT | CASSPSLEGEKLFF
few | TRBJ1-5 | TRBD1 | TRBV28 | TGTGCCAGCAGCTTCACCTTACAGGGGCTAAATCAGCCCCAGCATTTT | CASSFTLQGLNQPQHF
few | TRBJ1-2 | NA | TRBV27 | TGTGCCAGCGCCCTTGGAATACAGTATGGCTACACCTTC | CASALGIQYGYTF
NA | TRBJ1-2 | NA | TRBV25-1 | TGTGCCAGCAGTTCTGATCTAACTCACAACACCGGCCCATCAGGCTACACCTTC | CASSSDLTHNTGPSGYTF
NA | TRBJ2-3 | TRBD2 | TRBV29-1 | TGCAGCGTTGCGGGACTAGCGGATACGCAGTATTTT | CSVAGLADTQYF
NA | TRBJ2-7 | TRBD2 | TRBV7-2 | TGTGCCAGCAGCTTCCCAGGGAGGGGCTACGAGCAGTACTTC | CASSFPGRGYEQYF
NA | TRBJ1-5 | NA | TRBV6-5 | TGTGCCAGCAGTTCTAGACAGGTTAACCAGCCCCAGCATTTT | CASSSRQVNQPQHF
NA | TRBJ1-2 | NA | TRBV14 | TGTGCCAGCAGCCAATTACTGGAGGGGGGGCCTCACTATGGCTACACCTTC | CASSQLLEGGPHYGYTF
NA | TRBJ2-1 | NA | TRBV5-6 | TGTGCCAGCAGCTTGAACAGTTACAATGAGCAGTTCTTC | CASSLNSYNEQFF
NA | TRBJ2-1 | NA | TRBV19 | TGTGCCAGTAGTATGAGCTCCTACAATGAGCAGTTCTTC | CASSMSSYNEQFF
NA | TRBJ2-1 | NA | TRBV9 | TGTGCCAGCAGCGAACTCAGGGACCTCAATGAGCAGTTCTTC | CASSELRDLNEQFF
NA | TRBJ1-2 | NA | TRBV11-1 | TGTGCCAGCAGCGAAGCCTTTATACCTACCCTGGATGGCTACACCTTC | CASSEAFIPTLDGYTF
NA | TRBJ1-3 | TRBD1 | TRBV9 | TGTGCCAGCAGCGTATATCAGGGGGCTTCTGGAAACACCATATATTTT | CASSVYQGASGNTIYF
NA | TRBJ2-7 | NA | TRBV29-1 | TGCAGCGTTTCCCTAGGGGTCTACGAGCAGTACTTC | CSVSLGVYEQYF
NA | TRBJ1-1 | NA | TRBV19 | TGTGCCATCCACAGGGCCGGAGACACTGAAGCTTTCTTT | CAIHRAGDTEAFF
once | TRBJ2-3 | NA | TRBV11-2 | TGTGCCAGCAGCTTAGATTTCATCCAGGGCCCGTACACAGATACGCAGTATTTT | CASSLDFIQGPYTDTQYF
NA | TRBJ2-5 | NA | TRBV7-6 | TGTGCCAGCAGCTTTTCCGACCAAGAGACCCAGTACTTC | CASSFSDQETQYF
NA | TRBJ1-2 | TRBD1 | TRBV27 | TGTGCCAGCAGTTTATTAGGGACAGGGGGCTATAACTATGGCTACACCTTC | CASSLLGTGGYNYGYTF
NA | TRBJ2-7 | NA | TRBV7-2 | TGTGCCAGCAGCTTGGGTCATCCGGAGCAGTACTTC | CASSLGHPEQYF
NA | TRBJ2-7 | TRBD1 | TRBV4-1 | TGCGCCAGCAGCCTCCGGGACAGGGGCTCCGAGCAGTACTTC | CASSLRDRGSEQYF
NA | TRBJ2-5 | TRBD1 | TRBV11-1 | TGTGCCAGCAGCTTAACGGGACAGGGGGTGCAAGAGACCCAGTACTTC | CASSLTGQGVQETQYF
NA | TRBJ2-1 | TRBD2 | TRBV9 | TGTGCCAGCAGCCCGGCGAGCGGGGGTTACAATGAGCAGTTCTTC | CASSPASGGYNEQFF
NA | TRBJ2-1 | NA | TRBV2 | TGTGCCAGCAGTCTCAATGAGCAGTTCTTC | CASSLNEQFF
NA | TRBJ1-4 | TRBD1 | TRBV6-5 | TGTGCCAGCAGTTCGCGGGGGACAGGCCCTTATGAAAAACTGTTTTTT | CASSSRGTGPYEKLFF
NA | TRBJ1-4 | NA | TRBV7-9 | TGTGCCAGCAGCGACCGAGCTAGGGAGGCTAATGAAAAACTGTTTTTT | CASSDRAREANEKLFF
once | TRBJ2-1 | TRBD2 | TRBV7-6 | TGTGCCAGCAGCCAGACTATAGCGGGGGGGCAGAATGAGCAGTTCTTC | CASSQTIAGGQNEQFF